These T cell receptor beta chains were read from a single sample in a study of blood T cells in healthy people across ages. From the 5' RACE reads, TCRdb called clonotypes with MiXCR, one entry per CDR3 protein. The table lists fewer than 750,000 distinct CDR3 sequences, 40% to 50% of them singletons. The material sequenced was blood. Receptor source: an elderly man in good health. Both conserved end residues are part of each CDR3. D genes are given only for firm matches. Size tells how often a clone was seen (once, few, many) or the class of an expanded clone, and some rows leave it out.

TRBV2,-,TRBJ2-1,few,CASGPPYNEQFF,TGTGCCAGCGGGCCTCCCTACAATGAGCAGTTCTTC
TRBV7-2,-,TRBJ1-4,-,CASGRGGDEKLFF,TGTGCCAGCGGCCGCGGGGGAGATGAAAAACTGTTTTTT
TRBV7-2,-,TRBJ2-6,-,CASSFRGGPGANVLTF,TGTGCCAGCAGCTTTAGGGGGGGGCCTGGGGCCAACGTCCTGACTTTC
TRBV21-1,-,TRBJ1-6,-,CASSTSLGQAHSPLHF,TGTGCCAGCAGCACCTCCCTAGGACAGGCGCATTCACCCCTCCACTTT
TRBV27,TRBD1,TRBJ2-3,few,CASSPRDSSTDTQYF,TGTGCCAGCAGTCCCCGGGACAGTAGCACAGATACGCAGTATTTT
TRBV24-1,-,TRBJ2-1,-,CATSDLRGGGEQFF,TGTGCCACCAGTGATTTAAGGGGGGGAGGTGAGCAGTTCTTC
TRBV7-7,TRBD2,TRBJ2-7,-,CASSTGLAGEQYF,TGTGCTAGCAGCACCGGACTAGCGGGCGAGCAGTACTTC
TRBV9,-,TRBJ2-7,-,CASSPTTTSAEQYF,TGTGCCAGCAGCCCAACTACGACTAGTGCCGAGCAGTACTTC
TRBV10-3,TRBD1,TRBJ2-7,-,CATGQGAYEQYF,TGTGCCACGGGACAGGGGGCGTATGAGCAGTACTTC
TRBV27,-,TRBJ2-7,few,CASSARSSYEQYF,TGTGCCAGCAGTGCGCGGTCTTCCTACGAGCAGTACTTC
TRBV30,TRBD1,TRBJ1-2,few,CAWSVQGHYGYTF,TGTGCCTGGAGTGTACAGGGGCACTATGGCTACACCTTC
TRBV11-2,TRBD2,TRBJ2-7,-,CASSLRGDYEQYF,TGTGCCAGCAGCTTGCGGGGGGACTACGAGCAGTACTTC
TRBV25-1,-,TRBJ2-3,-,CASRQTSSTDTQYF,TGTGCCAGCAGGCAGACCTCTAGCACAGATACGCAGTATTTT
TRBV9,TRBD2,TRBJ2-1,once,CASSARTSGAYNEEFF,TGTGCCAGCAGCGCAAGGACTAGCGGAGCCTACAATGAGGAGTTCTTC
TRBV7-2,-,TRBJ2-1,-,CASSRPGHDNNEQFF,TGTGCCAGCAGCCGTCCGGGACATGACAACAATGAGCAGTTCTTC
TRBV20-1,TRBD1,TRBJ2-5,-,CSASTGGGKETQYF,TGCAGTGCATCGACAGGGGGAGGGAAAGAGACCCAGTACTTC
TRBV12-3/TRBV12-4,TRBD1,TRBJ2-5,few,CASSGTGVETQYF,TGTGCCAGCAGTGGGACAGGGGTAGAGACCCAGTACTTC
TRBV3-1,-,TRBJ1-2,few,CASSQGWDSYGYTF,TGTGCCAGCAGCCAAGGGTGGGATAGTTATGGCTACACCTTC
TRBV4-3,-,TRBJ1-2,-,CASSQATLASYGYTF,TGCGCCAGCAGCCAAGCCACCTTGGCGTCCTATGGCTACACCTTC
TRBV3-1,-,TRBJ2-7,-,CASSQAGRVSYEQYF,TGTGCCAGCAGCCAAGCGGGTCGGGTCTCCTACGAGCAGTACTTC
TRBV4-2,TRBD2,TRBJ2-7,-,CASSQEAGTSMLSPYF,TGTGCCAGCAGCCAGGAGGCCGGGACTAGCATGCTATCGCCGTACTTC
TRBV12-3/TRBV12-4,TRBD2,TRBJ2-7,-,CASSTLGLGIVFEQYF,TGTGCCAGCAGTACTCTCGGACTAGGGATAGTTTTTGAGCAGTACTTC